This T cell receptor (beta chain) was retrieved from a study of somatic mutations in cytotoxic T cells in rheumatoid arthritis. Study as a whole: Selected populations of V beta antibody-stained T cells underwent flow sorting at nearly 100% purity; these encompassed V beta1+ cells subjected to TCRB sequencing. Broader study findings: Unlike healthy controls, rheumatoid arthritis patients had CD8+ clonality that increased with age.

This CDR3 contains 13 residues. In germline, CDR1 is MNHEY, CDR2 SVGAGI. V gave up 2 bases and J gave up 3 bases, with 7 bases separating them. Clones were read by immunoSEQ multiplex PCR, and TCRdb kept only the in-frame ones, dropping some. The sample lists 30,000 to 45,000 clones, 70% to 85% occurring once. As regards this clone: The antigen is unknown.

Of the blood donors acting as healthy controls, around 55% were female, and their median age was approximately 57 years (range roughly 20-80). Once isolated by positive magnetic bead selection, the CD4+ and CD8+ cells had their purity checked by flow cytometry. The sequence was collected from a man aged 35 to 55 in good health. The sequencing sample was made of CD8+ T cells sorted from blood. The chain employs TRBV6-5 and TRBJ1-2, with D possibly matching TRBD1 (5 bases). This CDR3 reads CASSYGGDYGYTF. The CDR3 nucleotides are TGTGCCAGCAGTTACGGGGGGGACTATGGCTACACCTTC.